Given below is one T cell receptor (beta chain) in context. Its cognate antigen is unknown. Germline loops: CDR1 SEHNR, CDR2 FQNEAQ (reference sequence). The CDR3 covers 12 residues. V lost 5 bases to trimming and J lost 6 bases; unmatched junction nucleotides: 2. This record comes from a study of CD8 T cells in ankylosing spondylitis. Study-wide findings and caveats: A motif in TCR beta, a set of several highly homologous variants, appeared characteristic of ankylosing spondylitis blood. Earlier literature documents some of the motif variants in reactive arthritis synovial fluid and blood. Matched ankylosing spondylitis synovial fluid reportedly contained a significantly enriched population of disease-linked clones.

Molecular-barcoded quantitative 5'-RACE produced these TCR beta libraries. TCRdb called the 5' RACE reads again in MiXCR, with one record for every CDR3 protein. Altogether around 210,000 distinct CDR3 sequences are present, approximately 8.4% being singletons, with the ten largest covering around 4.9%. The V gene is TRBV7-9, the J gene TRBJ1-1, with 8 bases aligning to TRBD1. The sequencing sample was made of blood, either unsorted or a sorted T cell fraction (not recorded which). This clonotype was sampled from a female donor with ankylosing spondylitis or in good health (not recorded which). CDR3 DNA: TGTGCCAGCAGCCTGGACAGGGCTGAAGCTTTCTTT. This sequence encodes CASSLDRAEAFF.